Included here is one TCR beta chain sequence, with context. No antigen is known for it. No base quality values were provided; no much bigger clone lies one nucleotide off. The sample originates from a study of T cell responses to AZD1222 COVID-19 vaccine (dated by TCRdb to the early 2020s). At the level of the whole study: A total of over 230 trial participants underwent TCR sequencing, of whom 207 received two doses of AZD1222 and about 26 received two doses of the MenACWY control vaccine. Trial participants were enrolled into age subgroups of 18-55, 56-69 and 70-plus years, which contained roughly 140, 27 and 60 TCR-sequenced participants, respectively. On the study overall, not on this receptor specifically: Because no day 14 peak-response samples were available, the repertoires could be characterized only after the peak T cell response. Participants were mostly white British and included more females than males, and it was suggested by the authors that clonal diversity may have been underestimated. Conclusions about previously exposed vaccinees are limited because only six or seven AZD1222 recipients were SARS-CoV-2 seropositive at baseline. The vaccine-associated CD4 TCRs covered the entire spike protein, and the dominant responses fell in regions 160-218 and 743-854. After two AZD1222 doses, spike-specific TCR breadth and depth were significantly higher than at day 0 and than in MenACWY recipients. The 56-69-year group was small, and its depth increase did not reach significance, likely because of low power. Reportedly, close to half of the unique spike-specific TCRs recognized epitopes lying outside the regions that are mutated in the B.1.351 and B.1.1.7 variants.

The CDR3 regions of human TCRbeta chains were analyzed by immunosequencing. The study's processing was this. Repertoire TCRs were checked for matches against a reference library of SARS-CoV-2-specific TCRs that had been generated using the MIRA antigen-specificity platform. Breadth was defined as the fraction of unique TCRs that were SARS-CoV-2-associated. Depth was defined as the fraction of total T cells that were SARS-CoV-2-associated. Using the MIRA data, every spike-specific TCR was mapped to the spike region that the TCR reacted to and assigned to either a CD4 or a CD8 class. Log10-transformed breadth and depth values were compared by one-way ANOVA with Sidak's multiple comparisons tests. This is the immuneACCESS table as TCRdb keeps it, with only in-frame sequences that have V and J called. A part of the clones is gone; compared with another copy, unresolved V genes explain less than half, and the rest is unexplained. V and J calls plus clone size are reproduced from that table; the DNA served to infer D and trimming. The sample profile shows roughly 87,000 clones; more than 70% of them were found once. The top ten constitute around 7% of the sample.

Via the germline V gene, CDR1 is MGHRA and CDR2 YSYEKL. The V and J ends are trimmed by 3 bases and 0 bases, leaving 11 bases between them. The CDR3 runs 15 residues from the cysteine to the phenylalanine. Left in the record is the CDR3 DNA by itself, 45 bases read in frame from the first base. The time point label of this sample denotes: about 28 days (+/-7) after the second vaccine dose. AZD1222 recipients given second doses at about 4 weeks or at about 12 weeks were pooled, since spike-specific TCR depth and breadth were not found to differ between the two schedules. Vaccinee samples were obtained from the UK trials COV001 and COV002, which included a single-blind randomized controlled phase 2/3 trial of AZD1222 (ChAdOx1 nCoV-19) in healthy adults. Trial participant PBMC samples were collected at day 0 and day 28 after the second dose for TCRbeta chain sequencing.

Here the chain combines TRBV4-1 and TRBJ1-1, and possibly TRBD1, on 6 matching bases. This TCR was recovered from an adult who received the AZD1222 COVID-19 vaccine. Sequenced material: peripheral blood, taken 28 days after the second AZD1222 dose. The CDR3 is CASSQGAGMNTEAFF. The DNA reads as follows: TGCGCCAGCAGCCAGGGGGCAGGGATGAACACTGAAGCTTTCTTT.